This T cell receptor (beta chain) was sequenced during a study of regulatory T cells in long-lasting Graves disease. The length of the CDR3 is 15 residues. After removal of 2 bases from V and 2 bases from J, the junction contained 4 bases not matched to a gene. Germline CDR1 is KGHSH and CDR2 is LQKENI. This clonotype was recorded at least ten times. Stated time point: newly diagnosed GD, antithyroid drugs for less than 3 months. PBMC RNA was the source of the TCR library. Arm-PCR of CDR3 regions and iRepertoire HTBI primers were used to build TCR beta libraries. MiXCR was run by TCRdb on the multiplex PCR reads, yielding one entry per CDR3 protein. The sample includes about 610,000 distinct CDR3 sequences, 15% to 20% seen only once; the top ten take approximately 12%. These data are also associated with another study on T cells in Graves' hyperthyroidism and ophthalmopathy.

V is TRBV18 and J is TRBJ2-7; 9 nucleotides agree with TRBD2. Sequenced material: peripheral blood mononuclear cells (PBMCs), taken at new diagnosis, from a patient treated with antithyroid drugs. The source of this sequence is a man aged 18 to 29 with Graves disease. The CDR3 coding sequence is TGTGCCAGCTCACCAGGCGGGAGGGGTCCCTACGAGCAGTACTTC. It codes for CASSPGGRGPYEQYF. The full variable domain, completed using reference TRBV18 and TRBJ2-7, is NAGVMQNPRHLVRRRGQEARLRCSPMKGHSHVYWYRQLPEEGLKFMVYLQKENIIDESGMPKERFSAEFPKEGPSILRIQQVVRGDSAAYFCASSPGGRGPYEQYFGPGTRLTVT.